This note documents a single T cell receptor (beta chain) sequence. Its antigen is unknown. Compared with germline, one end of the junction differs, possibly owing to a read error. The data originate from a study of post-analysis software for immune sequencing data. As for the study in general: Relapsing-remitting, secondary progressive and progressive-relapsing multiple sclerosis were all included among the disease courses. Broader study findings: By F measure, strong co-clustering occurred among samples prepared in the same batch. Significantly lower normalized Chao1 diversity was found in patients with multiple sclerosis relative to controls. Patients showed TRBV5-6, TRBV5-1 and TRBV20-1 among a few TRBV segments more frequent than in controls.

Germline assignment: CDR1 SGHRS and CDR2 YFSETQ. CDR3 length: 13 residues. Unique molecular identifiers were built into the TCR beta cDNA libraries. Starting from approximately 1 to 10 million T cells, the study yielded roughly 0.5 million cDNA molecules. TCRdb re-derived calls from the PCR reads in MiXCR, one entry per CDR3 protein. This table holds about 460,000 distinct CDR3 sequences, under 55% found once. The sequence was collected from a girl under 18 with multiple sclerosis. V usage is TRBV5-1 and J usage is TRBJ2-4, with 7 bases identical to TRBD1. Near its end, the DNA agrees better with TRBJ2-7, so the J call may be wrong. Sequenced: blood. The CDR3 loop reads CARSLGGQYEQYF. For the CDR3, the DNA is TGCGCCCGCAGCCTAGGGGGCCAGTACGAGCAGTACTTC.